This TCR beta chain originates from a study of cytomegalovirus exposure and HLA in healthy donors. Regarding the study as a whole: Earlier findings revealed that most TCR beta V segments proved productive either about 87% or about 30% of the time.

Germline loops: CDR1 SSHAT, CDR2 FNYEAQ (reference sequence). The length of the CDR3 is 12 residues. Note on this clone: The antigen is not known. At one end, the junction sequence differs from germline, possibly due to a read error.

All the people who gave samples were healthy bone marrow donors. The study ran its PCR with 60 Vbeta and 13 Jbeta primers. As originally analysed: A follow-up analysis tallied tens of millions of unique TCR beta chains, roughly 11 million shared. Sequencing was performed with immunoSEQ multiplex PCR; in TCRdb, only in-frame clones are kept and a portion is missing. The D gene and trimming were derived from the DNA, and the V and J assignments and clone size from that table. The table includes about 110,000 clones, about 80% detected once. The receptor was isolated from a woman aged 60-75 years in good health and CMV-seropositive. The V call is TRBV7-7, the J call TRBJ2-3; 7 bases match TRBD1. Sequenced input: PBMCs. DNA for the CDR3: TGTGCTAGCAGCCCACAGGGGGATACGCAGTATTTT. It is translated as CASSPQGDTQYF.